This passage covers 17 T cell receptor beta chains from one sample sequenced in a study of blood T cell repertoires in COVID-19. Sequencing was performed with immunoSEQ multiplex PCR; in TCRdb, only in-frame clones are kept and a portion is missing. The data contain a few hundred thousand clones, around 89% of them singletons. Material for sequencing was PBMCs or T cells enriched from blood (not recorded which). All receptors derive from a man aged 18-30 years who had recovered from COVID-19.

This chain links TRBV7-9 with TRBJ2-5; D is perhaps TRBD1 (6 bases). The CDR3 is 17 amino acids. The germline CDR1 and CDR2 sequences are SEHNR and FQNEAQ (reference sequence). The V gene lost 5 bases and the J gene lost 3 bases, with 22 bases spanning the gap. CDR3: CASSPTQGQPFKETQYF. In DNA, the CDR3 is TGTGCCAGCAGCCCTACACAGGGCCAACCGTTTAAAGAGACCCAGTACTTC.

The chain combines TRBV5-1 with TRBJ1-3; D unresolved. In germline, CDR1 is SGHRS, CDR2 YFSETQ. The V gene lost 0 bases and the J gene lost 1 base, with 8 bases spanning the gap. This CDR3 comprises 15 residues. The CDR3 nucleotides are TGCGCCAGCAGCTTGGGATTCGGTTCTGGAAACACCATATATTTT. It encodes CASSLGFGSGNTIYF.

The chain combines TRBV19 with TRBJ1-5, with a possible D match to TRBD1 (6 bases). Trimming cost V 7 bases and J 2 bases, with 9 bases left between them. This CDR3 has 13 amino acids. Germline lookup yields CDR1 LNHDA and CDR2 SQIVND (reference sequence). CDR3 nucleotide sequence: TGTGCCAGTATAGCAGGGGGCAATCAGCCCCAGCATTTT. This translates into CASIAGGNQPQHF. Using reference TRBV19 and TRBJ1-5 for the parts outside the CDR3, the full variable domain is DGGITQSPKYLFRKEGQNVTLSCEQNLNHDAMYWYRQDPGQGLRLIYYSQIVNDFQKGDIAEGYSVSREKKESFPLTVTSAQKNPTAFYLCASIAGGNQPQHFGDGTRLSIL.

V is TRBV7-2 and J is TRBJ2-3; a possible D gene is TRBD1 (5 bases). This CDR3 has 14 residues. CDR1 and CDR2 from the germline V gene are SGHTA and FQGNSA. V lost 3 bases and J lost 5, with 12 bases in between. In DNA form, the CDR3 reads TGTGCCAGCAGCTTTGTTACAGGCGGAGATACGCAGTATTTT. The encoded protein is CASSFVTGGDTQYF.

The genes are TRBV30 and TRBJ1-4; a possible D gene is TRBD1 (5 bases). This CDR3 contains 16 residues. The germline V gene encodes CDR1 GTSNPN and CDR2 SVGIG (reference sequence). V was pared by 1 base and J by 2 bases, with 14 bases between. The CDR3 sequence: CAWSGRGTSTNEKLFF. The CDR3 DNA sequence: TGTGCCTGGAGTGGTCGCGGGACCTCTACTAATGAAAAACTGTTTTTT.

The rearrangement joins TRBV9 to TRBJ1-2, with D unresolved. Trimming took 5 bases from V and 3 from J, leaving 8 bases between them. The CDR3 sequence is 12 residues long. Germline V gene lookup returns CDR1 SGDLS and CDR2 YYNGEE. The CDR3: CASRSLDYGYTF. The CDR3 coding sequence is TGTGCCAGCAGGAGTTTGGACTATGGCTACACCTTC.

The chain links TRBV4-3 to TRBJ1-5, with D perhaps matching TRBD1 (6 bases). Germline CDR1 LGHNA, CDR2 YSLEER. V dropped 0 bases and J dropped 6 bases, with 12 bases sitting between them. The CDR3 totals 15 residues. For the CDR3, the DNA is TGCGCCAGCAGCCAAGATGGGGCGGGGGCTCAGCCCCAGCATTTT. Translation: CASSQDGAGAQPQHF.

The chain employs TRBV7-2 and TRBJ1-5; 9 nucleotides line up with TRBD1. The CDR3 spans 15 residues. Germline CDR1 is SGHTA and CDR2 is FQGNSA. With V trimmed by 3 bases and J by 3 bases, 3 bases remained unmatched. In DNA form, the CDR3 reads TGTGCCAGCAGCTTTACAGGGGGCGTCAATCAGCCCCAGCATTTT. It encodes CASSFTGGVNQPQHF.

The chain has TRBV10-3 and TRBJ1-1; the D is unclear. Trimming removed 3 bases at V and 6 bases at J, with 14 bases between. In germline, CDR1 is ENHRY, CDR2 SYGVKD. This CDR3 is built from 14 residues. For the CDR3, the DNA is TGTGCCATCAGTGACCACAGTATTGTAGCTGAAGCTTTCTTT. Protein sequence: CAISDHSIVAEAFF.

The genes are TRBV7-9 and TRBJ2-4; 7 bases are shared with TRBD2. V gave up 0 bases and J gave up 4 bases; unmatched junction bases: 3. This CDR3 contains 15 residues. CDR1 is SEHNR and CDR2 is FQNEAQ in the germline V gene (reference sequence). CDR3 amino acids: CASSLALAEKNIQYF. CDR3 DNA sequence: TGTGCCAGCAGCTTAGCCCTAGCGGAAAAAAACATTCAGTACTTC.

The rearrangement joins TRBV3-1 (or the pseudogene TRBV3-2) to TRBJ1-1, with D tentatively TRBD1 (6 bases). V was clipped by 1 base and J by 10 bases, with 13 bases between them. The CDR3 is 13 amino acids. CDR1 LGHDT and CDR2 YNNKEL come from the germline V gene (reference sequence). The CDR3 DNA reads as TGTGCCAGCAGCCAAGCTTGGGAGGGGGGAGCTTTCTTT. Protein: CASSQAWEGGAFF.

The CDR3 spells CASSPGQHYGYTF. The CDR3 nucleotides are TGCGCCAGCAGCCCGGGACAGCACTATGGCTACACCTTC. The V gene is TRBV4-1, the J gene TRBJ1-2, with 7 bases fitting TRBD1. Germline V gene data show CDR1 as MGHRA and CDR2 as YSYEKL. The J segment lost 3 bases and the V segment lost 4 bases, leaving 2 bases of the junction unmatched. The CDR3 sequence is 13 residues long.

The rearrangement links TRBV5-1 to TRBJ2-1; a weak D match, TRBD2 (6 bases). Germline CDR1 is SGHRS and CDR2 is YFSETQ. V shed 7 bases and J shed 6 bases, with 17 bases lying between them. The CDR3 length is 14 residues. The CDR3 DNA reads TGCGCCAGCTACACCGGGGGTTTGGGCAATGAGCAGTTCTTC. Its translation is CASYTGGLGNEQFF.

The rearrangement links TRBV25-1 to TRBJ2-7; D is perhaps TRBD1 (5 bases). CDR1 MGHDK and CDR2 SYGVNS come from the germline V gene. V lost 6 bases and J 5 bases, leaving 17 bases between the germline ends. The CDR3 contains 14 residues. CDR3 DNA: TGTGCCAGCAGCTTCTACGAACCGACAGACGAGCAGTACTTC. This codes for CASSFYEPTDEQYF.

This chain uses TRBV6-5 with TRBJ2-7; D remains unclear. CDR1 is MNHEY, CDR2 SVGAGI, per germline. The V end lost 6 bases, the J end lost 0 bases, and 12 bases lay between the germline ends. CDR3 length: 14 residues. The CDR3 region is CASRRARSSYEQYF. In nucleotides, the CDR3 is TGTGCCAGCAGGAGAGCGCGTAGCTCCTACGAGCAGTACTTC.

This rearrangement joins TRBV3-1 (or the pseudogene TRBV3-2) to TRBJ2-1; 9 bases map to TRBD1. CDR3 length equals 13 residues. The V gene's germline CDR1 is LGHDT and CDR2 YNNKEL (reference sequence). The trim removed 3 bases at V and 15 bases at J, leaving 9 bases unmatched. The CDR3 loop is CASSQDLGQGGFF. In nucleotides, the CDR3 is TGTGCCAGCAGCCAGGACCTGGGACAGGGAGGGTTCTTC.

The chain employs TRBV24-1 and TRBJ2-3, with D maybe TRBD2 (5 bases). The V gene's germline CDR1 is KGHDR and CDR2 SFDVKD. The CDR3 spans 15 residues. V gave up 2 bases and J gave up 2 bases, with 10 bases separating them. CDR3 bases: TGTGCCACCAGTGATTACGGGATTCCCACAGATACGCAGTATTTT. It specifies CATSDYGIPTDTQYF.